This T cell receptor (beta chain) is from a study of cytotoxic CD8 clonotypes in ibrutinib-treated CLL. Across the study: Overall, about 25 responses were partial and 2 complete; following median roughly 70 months, roughly 15 patients stayed remitted and about twelve progressed. General observations from the study: Public clonotypes were rare and shrank or held steady on treatment. Baseline clonality was higher than in age-matched healthy donors and moved in step with circulating CD8+ T-cell counts. The clonality went up when patients responded to ibrutinib and dropped back toward baseline at progression.

Measured with immunoSEQ multiplex PCR; TCRdb has only the in-frame clones, and not every one. The sample has 150,000 or so clones, around 81% seen once. The CDR3 is 14 residues long. Trimming left V 3 bases short and J 1 base short, with 6 bases between. Looked up from germline, CDR1 is SGHTA and CDR2 is FQGNSA. Points on this clone: Its antigen is still unknown.

Sequences were derived from PBMCs, sampled after 36 months of ibrutinib treatment. The source of this sequence is a human donor with chronic lymphocytic leukemia. The V call is TRBV7-2, the J call TRBJ2-2, with D possibly TRBD2 on 6 matching bases. This CDR3 reads CASSLRGNTGELFF. CDR3 coding DNA: TGTGCCAGCAGCTTGCGGGGGAACACCGGGGAGCTGTTTTTT.